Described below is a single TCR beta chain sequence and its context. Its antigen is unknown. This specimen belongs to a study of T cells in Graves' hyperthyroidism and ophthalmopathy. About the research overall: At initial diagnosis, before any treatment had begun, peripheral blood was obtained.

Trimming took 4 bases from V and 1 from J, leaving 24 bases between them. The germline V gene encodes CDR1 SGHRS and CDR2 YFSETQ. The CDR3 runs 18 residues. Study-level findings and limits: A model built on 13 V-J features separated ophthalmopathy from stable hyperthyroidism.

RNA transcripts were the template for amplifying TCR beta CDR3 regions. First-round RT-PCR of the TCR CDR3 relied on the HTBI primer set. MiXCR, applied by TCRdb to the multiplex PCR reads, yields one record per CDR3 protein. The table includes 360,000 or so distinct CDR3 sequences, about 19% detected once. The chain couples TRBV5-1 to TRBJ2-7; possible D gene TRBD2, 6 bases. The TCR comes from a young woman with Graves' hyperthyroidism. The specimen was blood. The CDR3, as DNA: TGCGCCAGCAGCCGTACGAATTTAGCGGCCCCCCTATCCTACGAGCAGTACTTC. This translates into CASSRTNLAAPLSYEQYF.